These T cell receptor beta chains were read from a single sample in a study of blood T cells in healthy people across ages. TCRdb passed the 5' RACE reads through MiXCR, listing each CDR3 protein once. The table shows some 800,000 distinct CDR3 sequences, with around a quarter occurring only once. This sample was also put to use in a study of T cells of mothers and their children.

Sequenced input: blood. These receptors were obtained from a boy under 18 in good health. CDR3s include the opening cysteine and the closing phenylalanine or tryptophan. D genes are given only for firm matches. Clone size appears in some rows only: once, few, many, or a class for an expanded clone.

d_gene,v_gene,j_gene,abundance,len,CDR3nt,CDR3aa
.,TRBV29-1,TRBJ2-2,.,14,TGCAGCGCGGATCGGGACGGCAACACCGGGGAGCTGTTTTTT,CSADRDGNTGELFF
.,TRBV7-3,TRBJ2-1,.,14,TGTGCCAGCAGCTTAACGAATCAGGAGGATGAGCAGTTCTTC,CASSLTNQEDEQFF
.,TRBV5-1,TRBJ2-5,.,15,TGCGCCAGCAGCTTGGAGCCAGGGCAACGGGAGACCCAGTACTTC,CASSLEPGQRETQYF
.,TRBV21-1,TRBJ2-4,few,16,TGTGCCAGCAGCAAAGACGGCAGTCGATTAGAAAACATTCAGTACTTC,CASSKDGSRLENIQYF
.,TRBV24-1,TRBJ2-5,few,15,TGTGCCACCAGTGATTCCTCCGGGACATTAGAGACCCAGTACTTC,CATSDSSGTLETQYF
TRBD2,TRBV5-1,TRBJ2-5,.,19,TGCGCCAGCAGCTTGCCGACCTTCCTAGCGGGGGAACTCCAAGAGACCCAGTACTTC,CASSLPTFLAGELQETQYF
TRBD2,TRBV11-2,TRBJ2-3,many,14,TGTGCCAGCAGCTCGGGACTAGACACAGATACGCAGTATTTT,CASSSGLDTDTQYF
.,TRBV6-2/TRBV6-3,TRBJ2-2,.,14,TGTGCCAGCAGTTACTCGAACAAACCCGGGGAGCTGTTTTTT,CASSYSNKPGELFF
.,TRBV18,TRBJ2-7,few,13,TGTGCCAGCTCACCAGGGGCCAGAGACGAGCAGTACTTC,CASSPGARDEQYF
TRBD2,TRBV12-3/TRBV12-4,TRBJ2-1,.,16,TGTGCCAGCACGGCTAGCGGGAGGGCCCCCAACAATGAGCAGTTCTTC,CASTASGRAPNNEQFF
TRBD2,TRBV29-1,TRBJ2-3,.,16,TGCAGCACCGAGGATGCTAGCGGCCCCAGCACAGATACGCAGTATTTT,CSTEDASGPSTDTQYF